This TCR beta chain was sequenced for a study of OX40 agonist ivuxolimab in advanced cancers. Study-wide context: Dose-escalation patients were diagnosed with hepatocellular carcinoma, melanoma, renal cell cancer or head and neck cancer. Partial responses were recorded for three patients, including one with hepatocellular carcinoma and two with cutaneous melanoma. Findings and caveats of the study: Partial responders at 0.1-3.0 mg/kg showed near-lowest clonal expansion. On average, CD8+ T cells showed a greater number of expanded clones than CD4+.

Trimming shortened V by 4 bases and J by 8 bases, and 9 bases separated the two germline ends. The CDR3 is 13 residues long. Per germline, CDR1 SEHNR and CDR2 FQNEAQ (reference sequence). TCRdb's table, derived via immunoSEQ multiplex PCR, lists solely in-frame clones and lacks some. The sample comprises about 68,000 clones, around nine tenths of which are singletons, and 2% to 2.5% rests with the top ten. The table lists this clone with a few counts. Its cognate antigen is unknown. The rearrangement links TRBV7-9 to TRBJ1-6; D is possibly TRBD1 (5 bases). Source: CD4+ or CD8+ T cells sorted from blood, taken in a trial of the OX40 agonist ivuxolimab. This TCR derives from an adult with an advanced solid tumor such as melanoma, head and neck, liver or kidney cancer. This chain's CDR3 is CASSSQAYSPLHF. In nucleotides, the CDR3 is TGTGCCAGCAGCTCACAGGCTTATTCACCCCTCCACTTT. Full variable domain (outside the CDR3, taken from reference TRBV7-9 and TRBJ1-6): DTGVSQNPRHKITKRGQNVTFRCDPISEHNRLYWYRQTLGQGPEFLTYFQNEAQLEKSRLLSDRFSAERPKGSFSTLEIQRTEQGDSAMYLCASSSQAYSPLHFGNGTRLTVT.